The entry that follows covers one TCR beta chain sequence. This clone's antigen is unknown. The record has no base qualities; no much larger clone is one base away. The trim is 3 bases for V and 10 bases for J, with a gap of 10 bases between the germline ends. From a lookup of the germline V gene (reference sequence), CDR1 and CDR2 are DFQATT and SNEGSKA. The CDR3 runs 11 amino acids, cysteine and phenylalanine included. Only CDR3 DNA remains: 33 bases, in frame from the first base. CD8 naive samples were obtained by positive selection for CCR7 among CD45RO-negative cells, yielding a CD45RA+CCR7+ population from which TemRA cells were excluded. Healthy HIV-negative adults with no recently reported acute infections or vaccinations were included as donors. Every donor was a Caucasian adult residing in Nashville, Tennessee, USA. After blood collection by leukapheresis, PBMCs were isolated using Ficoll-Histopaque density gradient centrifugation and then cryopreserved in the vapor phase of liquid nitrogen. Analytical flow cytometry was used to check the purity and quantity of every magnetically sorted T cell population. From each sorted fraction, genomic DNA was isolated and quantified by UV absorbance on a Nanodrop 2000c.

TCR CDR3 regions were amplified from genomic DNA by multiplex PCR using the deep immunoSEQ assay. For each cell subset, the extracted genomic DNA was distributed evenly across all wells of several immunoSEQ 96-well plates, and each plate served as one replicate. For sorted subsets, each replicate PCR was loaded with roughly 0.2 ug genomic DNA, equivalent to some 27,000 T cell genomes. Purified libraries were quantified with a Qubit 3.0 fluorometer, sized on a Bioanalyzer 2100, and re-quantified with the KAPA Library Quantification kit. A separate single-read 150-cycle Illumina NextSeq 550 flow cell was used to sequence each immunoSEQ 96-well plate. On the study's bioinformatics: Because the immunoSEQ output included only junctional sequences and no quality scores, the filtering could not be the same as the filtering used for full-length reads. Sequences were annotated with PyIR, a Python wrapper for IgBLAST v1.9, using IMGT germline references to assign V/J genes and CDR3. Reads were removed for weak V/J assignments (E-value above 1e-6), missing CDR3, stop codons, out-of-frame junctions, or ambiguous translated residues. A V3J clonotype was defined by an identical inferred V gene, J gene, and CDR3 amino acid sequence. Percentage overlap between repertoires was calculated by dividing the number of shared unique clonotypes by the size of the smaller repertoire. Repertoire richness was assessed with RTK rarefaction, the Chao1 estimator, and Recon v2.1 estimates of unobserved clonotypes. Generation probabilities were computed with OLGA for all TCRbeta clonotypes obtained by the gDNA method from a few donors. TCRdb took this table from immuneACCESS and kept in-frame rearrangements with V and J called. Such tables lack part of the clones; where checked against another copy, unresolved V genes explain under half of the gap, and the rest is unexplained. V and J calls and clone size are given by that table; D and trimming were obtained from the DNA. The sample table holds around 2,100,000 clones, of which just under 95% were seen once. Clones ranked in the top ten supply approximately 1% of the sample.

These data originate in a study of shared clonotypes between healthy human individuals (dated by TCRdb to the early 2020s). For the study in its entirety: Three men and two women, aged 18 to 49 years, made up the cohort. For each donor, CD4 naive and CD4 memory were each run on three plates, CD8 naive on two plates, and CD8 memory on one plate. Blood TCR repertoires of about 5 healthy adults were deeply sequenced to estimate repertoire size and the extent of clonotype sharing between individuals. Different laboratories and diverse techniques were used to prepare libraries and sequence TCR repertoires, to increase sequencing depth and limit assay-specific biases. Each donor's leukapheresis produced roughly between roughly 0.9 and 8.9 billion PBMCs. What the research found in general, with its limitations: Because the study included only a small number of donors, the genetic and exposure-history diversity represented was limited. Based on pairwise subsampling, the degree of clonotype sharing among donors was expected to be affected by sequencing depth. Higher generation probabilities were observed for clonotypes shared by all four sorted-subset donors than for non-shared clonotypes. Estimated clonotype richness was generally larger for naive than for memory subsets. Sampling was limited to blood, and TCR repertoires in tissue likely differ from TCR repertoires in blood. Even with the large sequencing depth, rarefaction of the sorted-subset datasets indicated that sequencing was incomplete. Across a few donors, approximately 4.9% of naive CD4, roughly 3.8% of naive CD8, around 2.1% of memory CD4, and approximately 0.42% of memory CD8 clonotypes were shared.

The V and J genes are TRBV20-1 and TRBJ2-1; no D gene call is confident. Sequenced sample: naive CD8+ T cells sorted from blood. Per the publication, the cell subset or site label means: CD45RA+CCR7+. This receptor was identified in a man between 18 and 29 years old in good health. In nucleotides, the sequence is TGCAGTGCTAGGTTCGGGTACGAGCAGTTCTTC. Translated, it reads CSARFGYEQFF.